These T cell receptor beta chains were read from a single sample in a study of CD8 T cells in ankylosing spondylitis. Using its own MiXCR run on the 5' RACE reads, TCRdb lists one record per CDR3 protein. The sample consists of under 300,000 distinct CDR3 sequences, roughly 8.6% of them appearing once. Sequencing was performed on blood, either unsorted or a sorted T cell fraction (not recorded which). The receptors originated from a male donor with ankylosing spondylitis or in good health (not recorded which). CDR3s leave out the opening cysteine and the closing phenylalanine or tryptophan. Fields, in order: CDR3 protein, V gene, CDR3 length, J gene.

cdr3_aa: ASSPFSLPRGETQY
v_call: TRBV7-2
cdr3_length: 14
j_call: TRBJ2-5

cdr3_aa: ASSEEMAFNEQF
v_call: TRBV25-1
cdr3_length: 12
j_call: TRBJ2-1

cdr3_aa: ASSFQGKTRSPLH
v_call: TRBV7-9
cdr3_length: 13
j_call: TRBJ1-6

cdr3_aa: ASSPLGDSSEQY
v_call: TRBV12-3/TRBV12-4
cdr3_length: 12
j_call: TRBJ2-7

cdr3_aa: ASSLALGQYNEQF
v_call: TRBV5-6
cdr3_length: 13
j_call: TRBJ2-1

cdr3_aa: SAGRQEQY
v_call: TRBV20-1
cdr3_length: 8
j_call: TRBJ2-7

cdr3_aa: ASTPGPTPTDTQY
v_call: TRBV12-3/TRBV12-4
cdr3_length: 13
j_call: TRBJ2-3

cdr3_aa: ASSLEGMGHEKLF
v_call: TRBV7-2
cdr3_length: 13
j_call: TRBJ1-4

cdr3_aa: AWTNPRGIRADTQY
v_call: TRBV30
cdr3_length: 14
j_call: TRBJ2-3

cdr3_aa: ASRPRSGGGLQETQY
v_call: TRBV6-1
cdr3_length: 15
j_call: TRBJ2-5

cdr3_aa: ASSSAEPANYGYT
v_call: TRBV28
cdr3_length: 13
j_call: TRBJ1-2

cdr3_aa: ATSSGFAGSGEKLF
v_call: TRBV15
cdr3_length: 14
j_call: TRBJ1-4

cdr3_aa: ASSLVVGLSEAF
v_call: TRBV7-2
cdr3_length: 12
j_call: TRBJ1-1

cdr3_aa: AIKGGLNTGELF
v_call: TRBV10-3
cdr3_length: 12
j_call: TRBJ2-2

cdr3_aa: ASSPHQRDYNEQF
v_call: TRBV27
cdr3_length: 13
j_call: TRBJ2-1

cdr3_aa: SVGGEYNEKLF
v_call: TRBV29-1
cdr3_length: 11
j_call: TRBJ1-4

cdr3_aa: SVDGQGSHEQY
v_call: TRBV29-1
cdr3_length: 11
j_call: TRBJ2-7

cdr3_aa: ASSFYRGSEKLF
v_call: TRBV7-2
cdr3_length: 12
j_call: TRBJ1-4

cdr3_aa: ASSFGGSPGASEQF
v_call: TRBV7-9
cdr3_length: 14
j_call: TRBJ2-1

cdr3_aa: ASSLASGSDTQY
v_call: TRBV5-1
cdr3_length: 12
j_call: TRBJ2-3

cdr3_aa: SVPRVEGLALHNEQF
v_call: TRBV29-1
cdr3_length: 15
j_call: TRBJ2-1

cdr3_aa: ASSLGWGGGTEAF
v_call: TRBV12-3/TRBV12-4
cdr3_length: 13
j_call: TRBJ1-1

cdr3_aa: ASSLGNILGNTEAF
v_call: TRBV12-3/TRBV12-4
cdr3_length: 14
j_call: TRBJ1-1

cdr3_aa: ASSLAGSSYNSPLH
v_call: TRBV11-3
cdr3_length: 14
j_call: TRBJ1-6

cdr3_aa: ASSLKRIELNTEAF
v_call: TRBV12-3/TRBV12-4
cdr3_length: 14
j_call: TRBJ1-1

cdr3_aa: ASSQVFAGANVLT
v_call: TRBV19
cdr3_length: 13
j_call: TRBJ2-6

cdr3_aa: ASSQVGHTEAF
v_call: TRBV3-1
cdr3_length: 11
j_call: TRBJ1-1

cdr3_aa: ASRGGTGDNEKLF
v_call: TRBV6-1
cdr3_length: 13
j_call: TRBJ1-4

cdr3_aa: ASSFGRAKNIQY
v_call: TRBV5-6
cdr3_length: 12
j_call: TRBJ2-4